One sample yielded the 30 T cell receptor beta chains listed below, sequenced in a study of breast tumors, draining lymph nodes, adjacent tissues. Each CDR3 protein gets one entry after TCRdb re-called the multiplex PCR reads with MiXCR. Altogether about 130,000 distinct CDR3 sequences are present, approximately 21% being singletons, with the ten largest covering 2.2%. Samples came from axillary lymph nodes draining the breast cancer. The specimen was axillary lymph node tissue. These TCRs come from a female donor with breast cancer. Some clones in this sample may be carry-over from other donors' samples.

This clonotype was picked up many times. The rearrangement joins TRBV20-1 to TRBJ2-5; D gene ambiguous. V dropped 3 bases and J dropped 4 bases, with 6 bases sitting between them. Looked up from germline, CDR1 is DFQATT and CDR2 is SNEGSKA (reference sequence). The CDR3 runs to 11 residues. The CDR3 region has the DNA TGCAGTGCTAGTTTCTTAGAGACCCAGTACTTC. Its translation is CSASFLETQYF.

This clonotype was seen repeatedly, ten times or more. The J gene is TRBJ2-3, the V gene TRBV5-1; 8 positions match TRBD2. Per germline, CDR1 SGHRS and CDR2 YFSETQ. Trimming removed 4 bases from V and 7 bases from J; junction bases left unmatched: 14. The CDR3 runs 16 residues. CDR3 protein: CASSAGGRLDSHTQYF. The CDR3 DNA is TGCGCCAGCAGCGCGGGCGGGAGGCTCGATTCTCATACGCAGTATTTT.

Comments on this clonotype: A much more abundant neighbour one base away suggests this may be a read error. The chain uses TRBV6-1 and TRBJ1-5, with unresolved D. The germline CDR1 and CDR2 sequences are MNHNS and SASEGT. Trimming shortened V by 3 bases and J by 7 bases, and 7 bases separated the two germline ends. There are 12 residues in the CDR3. The CDR3 DNA sequence: TGTGCCAGCAGTGACGGCGCGCAGCCCCAGCATTTT. It encodes CASSDGAQPQHF.

This clonotype was counted only a few times. A much bigger clone sits one base away, suggesting this may be a read error. The chain is built from TRBV12-3 or TRBV12-4 and TRBJ2-3; 9 nucleotides match TRBD2. J gave up 1 base and V 11 bases, and 16 bases lay outside the gene matches. The CDR3 contains 17 residues. The CDR3 protein is CACTRLAALGGTDTQYF. CDR3 coding DNA: TGTGCCTGCACCCGACTAGCGGCCTTGGGAGGCACAGATACGCAGTATTTT.

This clonotype has at least ten counts. This rearrangement joins TRBV20-1 to TRBJ2-7; D is undetermined. This CDR3 contains 12 residues. From germline, CDR1 is DFQATT and CDR2 SNEGSKA (reference sequence). V was cut by 7 bases and J by 4 bases, with 14 bases left in between. This CDR3 is CSGFDTSYEQYF. The CDR3 DNA reads TGCAGTGGATTCGACACCTCGTACGAGCAGTACTTC.

This clonotype was recorded at least ten times. CDR3 coding DNA: TGCAGTGCTAGTAGGGGGGTGGGGGTGTCGAGCAATCAGCCCCAGCATTTT. Its protein product is CSASRGVGVSSNQPQHF. The chain uses TRBV20-1 and TRBJ1-5, with D maybe TRBD1 (6 bases). Trimming removed 3 bases at V and 1 base at J, with 19 bases between. Germline CDR1 is DFQATT and CDR2 is SNEGSKA (reference sequence). CDR3 size: 17 residues.

This clonotype has a count of ten or more. The rearrangement uses TRBV20-1 and TRBJ2-7; 10 positions agree with TRBD1. The CDR3 sequence is 15 residues long. V was pared by 0 bases and J by 8 bases, with 10 bases of the junction left unmatched. Germline CDR1 and CDR2: DFQATT and SNEGSKA (reference sequence). CDR3 bases: TGCAGTGCTAGAGATAGTGGGACAGGGGAATACAAGCAGTACTTC. Its protein is CSARDSGTGEYKQYF.

This clonotype was seen many times. The V and J genes are TRBV29-1 and TRBJ2-1; 13 bases map to TRBD2. Trimming removed 7 bases from V and 4 bases from J; junction bases left unmatched: 7. CDR3 length: 15 amino acids. Germline V gene lookup returns CDR1 SQVTM and CDR2 ANQGSEA. CDR3 amino acids: CSGRTSGSIYNEQFF. The CDR3 DNA reads TGCAGCGGTAGGACTAGCGGGAGTATATACAATGAGCAGTTCTTC.

The V call is TRBV9, the J call TRBJ1-1; TRBD1 might be the D (6 bases). V was pared by 2 bases and J by 5 bases, with 13 bases between. CDR1 and CDR2 (germline): SGDLS, YYNGEE. This CDR3 has 14 residues. Here the CDR3 reads CASSVSSGETEAFF. CDR3 nucleotide sequence: TGTGCCAGCAGCGTTAGTTCAGGGGAAACTGAAGCTTTCTTT.

About this clonotype: A much larger clone lies one base from this, so it may be a read error. The gene calls are TRBV27 and TRBJ2-7; the match to TRBD2 covers 11 bases. The CDR3 extends over 15 amino acids. CDR1 is MNHEY, CDR2 SMNVEV, per germline (reference sequence). The CDR3 DNA is TGTACCAGCAGTACCGGGACTAGCGGAAACTACGAGCAGTACTTC. This encodes CTSSTGTSGNYEQYF.

This clonotype was detected many times. Here the CDR3 reads CASSHRTGVYEQYF. Here the CDR3 DNA reads TGTGCCAGCAGCCACCGGACAGGGGTCTACGAGCAGTACTTC. This chain uses TRBV3-1 with TRBJ2-7, with 9 nucleotides matching TRBD1. Germline values: CDR1 LGHDT, CDR2 YNNKEL (reference sequence). The CDR3 runs to 14 residues. With V trimmed by 3 bases and J by 3 bases, 3 bases remained unmatched.

This clonotype was recorded many times. The chain employs TRBV19 and TRBJ1-5; no clear D. Per germline, CDR1 LNHDA and CDR2 SQIVND (reference sequence). The CDR3 covers 13 residues. V was cut by 0 bases and J by 6 bases, with 6 bases left in between. The CDR3: CASSIDEFQPQHF. The CDR3 nucleotides read TGTGCCAGTAGTATAGATGAGTTTCAGCCCCAGCATTTT.

This clonotype was seen at least ten times. V is TRBV10-3 and J is TRBJ1-5, with 11 positions matching TRBD1. Germline loops: CDR1 ENHRY, CDR2 SYGVKD. V shed 5 bases and J 5 bases; nucleotides not matched to a gene: 5. The CDR3 runs 15 residues. CDR3 sequence (DNA): TGTGCCATCAGTCCTGGACAGGGGGCCTATCAGCCCCAGCATTTT. Its translation is CAISPGQGAYQPQHF.

This clonotype was counted many times. The chain has TRBV14 and TRBJ1-2, with D maybe TRBD1 (6 bases). V was cut by 1 base and J by 0 bases, with 18 bases left in between. The CDR3 runs 18 residues. The V gene's germline CDR1 is SGHDN and CDR2 FVKESK. The CDR3: CASSQGVRGAMANYGYTF. DNA of the CDR3: TGTGCCAGCAGCCAAGGAGTGCGGGGGGCGATGGCTAACTATGGCTACACCTTC.

This clonotype was counted many times. The chain has TRBV2 and TRBJ1-2, with D hard to call. Germline CDR1 is SNHLY and CDR2 is FYNNEI. The V end lost 3 bases, the J end lost 5 bases, and 13 bases lay between the germline ends. The length of the CDR3 is 14 residues. CDR3 nucleotides: TGTGCCAGCAGTGACCAGGCCGTTAATTATGGCTACACCTTC. Protein sequence: CASSDQAVNYGYTF. The variable domain in full, with the rest retrieved from reference TRBV2 and TRBJ1-2, is EPEVTQTPSHQVTQMGQEVILRCVPISNHLYFYWYRQILGQKVEFLVSFYNNEISEKSEIFDDQFSVERPDGSNFTLKIRSTKLEDSAMYFCASSDQAVNYGYTFGSGTRLTVV.

This clonotype appeared a few times. The chain couples TRBV7-8 to TRBJ1-4; D is possibly TRBD1 (5 bases). Trimming left V 5 bases short and J 5 bases short, with 15 bases between. The CDR3 consists of 15 residues. CDR1 and CDR2 (germline): SGHVS, FQNEAQ. Written as DNA, the CDR3 is TGTGCCAGCAGCGGAGCGGGGACCTGGAATGAAAAACTGTTTTTT. This sequence encodes CASSGAGTWNEKLFF.

This clonotype showed up many times. The V gene is TRBV6-1, the J gene TRBJ2-1; the match to TRBD1 covers 7 bases. The CDR3 extends over 15 amino acids. Trimming took 1 base from V and 8 from J; bases not matched to a gene: 8. Germline loops: CDR1 MNHNS, CDR2 SASEGT. The CDR3, as DNA: TGTGCCAGCAGTGAAGTTGGCAGGGGGTCTTATGAGCAGTTCTTC. Translated: CASSEVGRGSYEQFF.

Of note for this clonotype: A read error may explain this, as a much larger clone is one base away. This chain uses TRBV4-1 with TRBJ1-6; 7 bases align to TRBD1. The CDR3 covers 15 residues. Germline loops: CDR1 MGHRA, CDR2 YSYEKL. The CDR3 spells CSSSLSRQGGSPLHF. CDR3 bases: TGCTCCAGCAGCCTCTCCCGACAGGGTGGTTCACCCCTCCACTTT.

The chain has TRBV28 and TRBJ1-4; D perhaps matches TRBD1 (5 bases). This CDR3 has 18 amino acids. Germline CDR1 reads MDHEN; CDR2 reads SYDVKM. V lost 3 bases to trimming and J lost 7 bases, with 24 bases between them. Written as DNA, the CDR3 is TGTGCCAGCAGTTTTTGGTCATCGTTTTCGGGGCCTGGTGAAAAACTGTTTTTT. Translated: CASSFWSSFSGPGEKLFF.

About this clonotype itself: A much larger clonotype is one base distant, so this may be a read error. The genes are TRBV28 and TRBJ2-1; 10 bases are a match to TRBD2. There are 15 residues in the CDR3. Germline assignment: CDR1 MDHEN and CDR2 SYDVKM. V shed 4 bases and J 12 bases; nucleotides not matched to a gene: 12. Here the CDR3 reads CASSSSGRGRGGQFF. The DNA for the CDR3 is TGTGCCAGCAGTTCTAGCGGGAGAGGTAGGGGTGGGCAGTTCTTC.

This clonotype was seen repeatedly, ten times or more. The chain combines TRBV20-1 with TRBJ2-1, with 7 bases matching TRBD1. The ends lost 5 bases at V and 4 bases at J; junction bases unmatched: 11. The CDR3 sequence is 15 residues long. Germline-derived CDR1 and CDR2 are DFQATT and SNEGSKA (reference sequence). This CDR3 is CSARTTGVSYNEQFF. The CDR3 nucleotides read TGCAGTGCTCGGACCACAGGGGTATCGTACAATGAGCAGTTCTTC.

This clonotype was seen repeatedly, ten times or more. The chain recombines TRBV4-1 with TRBJ2-7; 13 bases line up with TRBD2. The J segment lost 9 bases and the V segment lost 3 bases, leaving 8 bases of the junction unmatched. Germline assignment: CDR1 MGHRA and CDR2 YSYEKL. The CDR3 length is 15 residues. The CDR3 DNA is TGCGCCAGCAGCCACGGGACTAGCGGGGAGATCGGGCAGTACTTC. This translates into CASSHGTSGEIGQYF.

This clonotype was recorded at least ten times. V gene TRBV20-1 combines with J gene TRBJ1-2, with TRBD1 matching 7 bases. The trim removed 2 bases at V and 7 bases at J, leaving 10 bases unmatched. The CDR3 spans 14 residues. Per the germline V gene, CDR1 is DFQATT and CDR2 is SNEGSKA (reference sequence). The CDR3 here is CSARLSSDRPGYTF. The CDR3 DNA reads TGCAGTGCTAGACTGTCATCGGACAGGCCTGGCTACACCTTC.

A note on this clonotype: With a much larger clone just one base away, this may be a read error. The CDR3 bases are TGTGCCAGCAGCATTGGGGCGTCTGGGGACGAGCAGTACTTC. This encodes CASSIGASGDEQYF. This chain connects TRBV28 to TRBJ2-7, with D maybe TRBD1 (5 bases). The CDR3 covers 14 residues. Deletions cut 6 bases from V and 5 bases from J, with 17 bases between. Germline assignment: CDR1 MDHEN and CDR2 SYDVKM.

To note about this clonotype: Relative to the germline gene, one junction end is altered; a read error may explain this. The chain combines TRBV29-1 with TRBJ2-3; the D call may be TRBD1 or TRBD2 (5 bases each). CDR3 length: 16 amino acids. The V gene's germline CDR1 is SQVTM and CDR2 ANQGSEA. The CDR3 reads CSVPMLAGFVTGTQYF. The DNA for the CDR3 is TGCAGCGTCCCAATGTTGGCGGGCTTCGTCACAGGTACGCAGTATTTT.

This clonotype was found many times. The chain joins TRBV20-1 to TRBJ1-4; unclear D gene. V was pared by 0 bases and J by 5 bases, with 7 bases between. The CDR3 loop spans 13 amino acids. The germline V gene has CDR1 DFQATT and CDR2 SNEGSKA (reference sequence). The CDR3 sequence: CSARDWQNEKLFF. The DNA for the CDR3 is TGCAGTGCTAGAGATTGGCAGAATGAAAAACTGTTTTTT.

V is TRBV27 and J is TRBJ1-4; possibly TRBD1 for D (6 bases). The CDR3 spans 18 residues. V was trimmed by 0 bases and J by 0 bases, leaving 14 bases between them. Germline values: CDR1 MNHEY, CDR2 SMNVEV (reference sequence). The CDR3 nucleotides are TGTGCCAGCAGTTTATCTTCAGTCAGGGGACCAACTAATGAAAAACTGTTTTTT. Protein product: CASSLSSVRGPTNEKLFF.

In this sample, this clonotype turned up many times. The chain uses TRBV4-2 and TRBJ2-5, with 10 bases matching TRBD1. Germline lookup yields CDR1 LGHNA and CDR2 YNFKEQ. This CDR3 is 15 amino acids long. J was trimmed by 5 bases and V by 4 bases; bases with no gene match: 7. The CDR3 bases are TGTGCCAGCAGCCTGACAGGGGGCCTGAGGGAGACCCAGTACTTC. Translating gives CASSLTGGLRETQYF.

This clonotype was observed many times. This rearrangement joins TRBV20-1 to TRBJ2-1, with a weak D call TRBD2 (6 bases). From germline, CDR1 is DFQATT and CDR2 SNEGSKA (reference sequence). Trimming took 4 bases from V and 10 from J, leaving 17 bases between them. The CDR3 consists of 13 residues. The CDR3 DNA reads as TGCAGTGCTATCCGGGACTCCCGAGGGGAGCAGTTCTTC. Translating it yields CSAIRDSRGEQFF.

Concerning this clonotype: A read error may explain this, as a much larger clone is one base away. This CDR3 fails to terminate in the conserved phenylalanine or tryptophan, so it likely reflects a read error. The CDR3 region has the DNA TGTGCCAGCAGCCGAAGATCTAACTATGGCTACACCTCC. It is translated as CASSRRSNYGYTS. The chain recombines TRBV3-1 with TRBJ1-2; D is uncertain. This CDR3 has 13 residues. Germline assignment: CDR1 LGHDT and CDR2 YNNKEL (reference sequence). V was pared by 4 bases and J by 0 bases, with 6 bases between.